This section outlines one TCR beta chain sequence together with its context. Its antigen is not known. This sample is part of a study of cytomegalovirus exposure and HLA in healthy donors. The CDR3 length is 15 residues. Germline CDR1 LNHDA, CDR2 SQIVND (reference sequence). V gave up 6 bases and J gave up 0 bases, with 13 bases separating them. 13 Jbeta primers and 60 Vbeta primers were used for the PCR. TCRdb's table, derived via immunoSEQ multiplex PCR, lists solely in-frame clones and lacks some. The table records some 170,000 clones, roughly 77% of them present only once. Overall study results and limits: Researchers reported in a later analysis that a missense DCLRE1C variant was tied to TCR beta V- and J-gene trimming.

The chain combines TRBV19 with TRBJ2-3, with a tentative D call TRBD1 (5 bases). The receptor was isolated from a young man in good health and CMV-seropositive. Sequencing used PBMCs. DNA of the CDR3: TGTGCCAGTAGCCTAAGGGGATTTAGCACAGATACGCAGTATTTT. Translated: CASSLRGFSTDTQYF.